The present entry profiles one T cell receptor beta chain with its context. In the source study's methods: Estimation of nucleated cell counts relied on the amplification of reference gene primers. Generated by immunoSEQ multiplex PCR, the TCRdb table keeps only in-frame clones and is missing some. The V and J calls and clone size come from that table; D and trimming were worked out from the DNA. In the table there are under 95,000 clones, more than 85% of which are singletons. These data come from a study of blood T cell repertoires in COVID-19. Study in general: Whether acute or convalescent, the COVID-19 samples came from the United States, Italy and Spain. T cells, B-cell-depleted T cells, or PBMCs supplied cDNA or gDNA.

The clonotype originates from a man aged 50 to 59 with COVID-19, enrolled during active disease. Material for sequencing was peripheral blood.

CDR3: CASSFRTSGTLHEQFF. The CDR3, as DNA: TGTGCCAGCAGTTTTCGTACTAGCGGGACTCTACATGAGCAGTTCTTC. V usage is TRBV28 and J usage is TRBJ2-1; 10 positions match TRBD2. The germline V gene encodes CDR1 MDHEN and CDR2 SYDVKM. V lost 3 bases, J lost 8 bases, and 10 bases stayed unmatched. CDR3 size: 16 residues.